This TCR beta chain was captured by sequencing in a study of blood T cell repertoires in COVID-19. Only in-frame clones appear in the TCRdb table, and some are missing; sequencing was by immunoSEQ multiplex PCR. The sample holds 310,000 or so clones, about nine tenths seen once. Material for sequencing was peripheral blood. The receptor was isolated from a woman aged 25 to 39 with COVID-19, enrolled during active disease.

The CDR3 bases are TGTGCCAGTAGTAGAGGGGGACAGGCGTTAGCCAAAAACATTCAGTACTTC. The encoded protein is CASSRGGQALAKNIQYF. The V and J genes are TRBV19 and TRBJ2-4; TRBD1 aligns across 8 bases. CDR1 and CDR2 from the germline V gene are LNHDA and SQIVND (reference sequence). The CDR3 contains 17 residues. V shed 4 bases and J 0 bases; nucleotides not matched to a gene: 8.